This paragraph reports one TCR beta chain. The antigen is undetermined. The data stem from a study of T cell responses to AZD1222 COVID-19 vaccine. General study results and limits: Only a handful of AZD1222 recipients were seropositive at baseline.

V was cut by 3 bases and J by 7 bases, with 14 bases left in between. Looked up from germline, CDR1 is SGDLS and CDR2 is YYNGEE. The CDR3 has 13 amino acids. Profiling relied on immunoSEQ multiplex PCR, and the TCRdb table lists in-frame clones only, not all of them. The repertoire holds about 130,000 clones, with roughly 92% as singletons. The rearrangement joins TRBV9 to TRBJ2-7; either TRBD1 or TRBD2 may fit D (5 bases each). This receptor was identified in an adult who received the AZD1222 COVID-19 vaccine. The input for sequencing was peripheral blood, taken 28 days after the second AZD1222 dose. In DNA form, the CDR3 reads TGTGCCAGCAGCGGGACGGGGCGTGGGGAGCAGTACTTC. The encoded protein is CASSGTGRGEQYF.